The clone carrying this T cell receptor (beta chain) was detected a few times. The antigen is not known. This sample stems from a study of blood T cells in healthy people across ages. Study overall: Through template switching, about one barcoded beta molecule was captured per two T cells, as measured in model experiments.

Peripheral blood, roughly 9.3 milliliters per donor, was collected. Study results and caveats: Age advanced and TCR beta diversity per million T cells fell, roughly linearly.

The germline V gene encodes CDR1 SGHTA and CDR2 FQGNSA. Trimming stripped 0 bases from V and 5 bases from J, with 10 bases between. CDR3 length: 14 amino acids. Primed by a sample-barcoded 5' primer and a J-beta primer mix, a second PCR proceeded for roughly 7 to 11 cycles. Every cDNA molecule carried a tag from a template-switch adaptor bearing 12 random nucleotides. MiXCR, applied by TCRdb to the 5' RACE reads, yields one record per CDR3 protein. The data hold around 670,000 distinct CDR3 sequences, with about 30% observed a single time. The chain recombines TRBV7-2 with TRBJ2-5; D could derive from TRBD1 or TRBD2 (6 bases each). Sequenced material: blood. The clonotype comes from a woman aged 80 or over in good health. The CDR3 nucleotides are TGTGCCAGCAGCTTAGCGGGGGGCGCGGAGACCCAGTACTTC. Translation: CASSLAGGAETQYF. Combining the CDR3 with reference TRBV7-2 and TRBJ2-5 gives the whole variable domain GAGVSQSPSNKVTEKGKDVELRCDPISGHTALYWYRQSLGQGLEFLIYFQGNSAPDKSGLPSDRFSAERTGGSVSTLTIQRTQQEDSAVYLCASSLAGGAETQYFGPGTRLLVL.